Presented here are 31 T cell receptor beta chains from one specimen sequenced in a study of blood T cell repertoires in COVID-19. Clones were read by immunoSEQ multiplex PCR, and TCRdb kept only the in-frame ones, dropping some. The data contain fewer than 250,000 clones, around 85% of them singletons. Sequenced material: peripheral blood. The receptors derive from a woman aged 60 to 75 with active or convalescent COVID-19.

This chain uses TRBV12-3 or TRBV12-4 with TRBJ2-7; tentative D call: TRBD2 (5 bases). V lost 7 bases to trimming and J lost 7 bases, with 17 bases between them. The CDR3 runs to 13 residues. The CDR3 DNA follows: TGTGCCAGCACCGCCGGACGATCGGGGGAGCAGTACTTC. Translating it yields CASTAGRSGEQYF.

The chain has TRBV5-1 and TRBJ1-2, with TRBD1 matching 8 bases. Trimming at V came to 0 bases and at J to 0 bases, leaving 7 bases not matched to a gene. The CDR3 runs to 17 residues. CDR1 is SGHRS, CDR2 YFSETQ, per germline. The CDR3 coding sequence is TGCGCCAGCAGCTTGGGGCAGGGGGCCCAAGCTAACTATGGCTACACCTTC. It translates to CASSLGQGAQANYGYTF.

This chain uses TRBV7-2 with TRBJ2-5; TRBD2 matches at 9 bases. This CDR3 spans 16 amino acids. Trimming removed 2 bases from V and 2 bases from J; junction bases left unmatched: 6. The germline V gene has CDR1 SGHTA and CDR2 FQGNSA. The CDR3 bases are TGTGCCAGCAGCTTATTTCCTAGCGGGATTCAAGAGACCCAGTACTTC. Its translation: CASSLFPSGIQETQYF.

This clone has a handful of counts. The rearrangement links TRBV3-1 (or the pseudogene TRBV3-2) to TRBJ1-4; 7 bases fit TRBD1. There are 15 residues in the CDR3. Germline V gene data show CDR1 as LGHDT and CDR2 as YNNKEL (reference sequence). V lost 4 bases and J lost 8; bases outside the gene matches: 10. DNA for the CDR3: TGTGCCAGCAGCCGAACAGGACAGGCTGGGGAAAAACTGTTTTTT. It encodes CASSRTGQAGEKLFF.

The V call is TRBV18, the J call TRBJ2-3; TRBD2 matches at 10 bases. There are 16 residues in the CDR3. With 5 bases clipped from V and 2 bases from J, the junction kept 7 bases outside the gene matches. The germline V gene has CDR1 KGHSH and CDR2 LQKENI. The CDR3 region is CASSSYSGGTTDTQYF. As DNA, the CDR3 is TGTGCCAGCTCATCTTATAGCGGGGGGACCACAGATACGCAGTATTTT.

This clone was counted a single time. V usage is TRBV5-1 and J usage is TRBJ2-7; 9 bases are a match to TRBD1. The CDR3 consists of 16 residues. Trimming cost V 4 bases and J 5 bases; bases outside gene matches: 13. The germline gives CDR1 SGHRS, CDR2 YFSETQ. CDR3 sequence reads: CASSRGDRGASDEQYV. The CDR3 DNA is TGCGCCAGCAGCCGGGGCGACAGGGGGGCATCCGACGAGCAGTACGTC.

The chain employs TRBV10-3 and TRBJ1-1; 7 nucleotides match TRBD1. The trim removed 4 bases at V and 1 base at J, leaving 6 bases unmatched. CDR3 size: 15 residues. The germline V gene has CDR1 ENHRY and CDR2 SYGVKD. The CDR3 region has the DNA TGTGCCATCAGTGTTACTGGGACAGAGAACACTGAAGCTTTCTTT. Translation gives CAISVTGTENTEAFF.

The J gene is TRBJ2-1, the V gene TRBV5-1; a weak D match, TRBD1 (5 bases). V shed 1 base and J shed 4 bases, with 12 bases lying between them. Germline V lookup: CDR1 SGHRS, CDR2 YFSETQ. The CDR3 length is 15 residues. The CDR3 nucleotides read TGCGCCAGCAGCTTGCAAGGGGCCGATTACAATGAGCAGTTCTTC. It is translated as CASSLQGADYNEQFF.

In this sample, this clone turned up once. The CDR3 bases are TGTGCCAGCTCACCCTTGGGGGGGGACCACAATGAGCAGTTCTTC. This encodes CASSPLGGDHNEQFF. The V and J genes are TRBV18 and TRBJ2-1, with TRBD2 matching over 7 bases. This CDR3 spans 15 amino acids. CDR1 is KGHSH and CDR2 is LQKENI in the germline V gene. V shed 3 bases, J shed 5 bases, and the junction held 7 bases outside the gene matches. The whole variable domain, remainder taken from reference TRBV18 and TRBJ2-1, is NAGVMQNPRHLVRRRGQEARLRCSPMKGHSHVYWYRQLPEEGLKFMVYLQKENIIDESGMPKERFSAEFPKEGPSILRIQQVVRGDSAAYFCASSPLGGDHNEQFFGPGTRLTVL.

The gene calls are TRBV6-5 and TRBJ1-2, with D tentatively TRBD1 (5 bases). Trimming shortened V by 2 bases and J by 3 bases, and 7 bases separated the two germline ends. Germline CDR1 is MNHEY and CDR2 is SVGAGI. The CDR3 runs 13 residues. The DNA for the CDR3 is TGTGCCAGCAGTTACGGGGCAGACTATGGCTACACCTTC. It encodes CASSYGADYGYTF.

J is TRBJ1-2 and V is TRBV10-3, with D perhaps matching TRBD1 (6 bases). From germline, CDR1 is ENHRY and CDR2 SYGVKD. Deletions cut 8 bases from V and 0 bases from J, with 13 bases between. This CDR3 comprises 14 residues. The CDR3 sequence is CAIGDTFANYGYTF. The CDR3 nucleotides are TGTGCCATCGGGGACACGTTCGCTAACTATGGCTACACCTTC.

A single count supports this clone. The chain employs TRBV6-6 and TRBJ2-5; 8 bases match TRBD2. V dropped 7 bases and J dropped 5; count of bases not matched to a gene: 9. From germline, CDR1 is MNHNY and CDR2 SVGAGI (reference sequence). This CDR3 comprises 14 residues. CDR3 bases: TGTGCCAGCACCTACTCCCGGGGGGGGGAGACCCAGTACTTC. It translates to CASTYSRGGETQYF.

V is TRBV4-1 and J is TRBJ2-3; D call uncertain. This CDR3 contains 17 residues. V lost 4 bases and J 2 bases, leaving 19 bases between the germline ends. In germline, CDR1 is MGHRA, CDR2 YSYEKL. DNA for the CDR3: TGCGCCAGCAGCCCTCTTCCCGGCGGTTCGATCACAGATACGCAGTATTTT. Its protein is CASSPLPGGSITDTQYF.

CDR3 sequence: CASSLNRDMISGANVLTF. The DNA for the CDR3 is TGCGCCAGCAGCTTGAACAGGGATATGATCTCTGGGGCCAACGTCCTGACTTTC. The gene calls are TRBV5-1 and TRBJ2-6; possible D gene TRBD1, 6 bases. V lost 1 base to trimming and J lost 0 bases, with 14 bases between them. The CDR3 runs to 18 residues. In germline, CDR1 is SGHRS, CDR2 YFSETQ.

This chain connects TRBV9 to TRBJ2-2; TRBD2 aligns across 8 bases. The CDR3 length is 16 residues. In germline, CDR1 is SGDLS, CDR2 YYNGEE. Trimming at V came to 0 bases and at J to 5 bases, leaving 6 bases not matched to a gene. The CDR3 sequence: CASSVVSSGDTGELFF. CDR3 nucleotide sequence: TGTGCCAGCAGCGTAGTAAGTAGCGGGGATACCGGGGAGCTGTTTTTT.

V usage is TRBV25-1 and J usage is TRBJ1-1, with D hard to call. The germline V and J ends were trimmed by 5 bases and 4 bases, with 11 bases remaining between them. The CDR3 has 13 residues. Germline V gene lookup returns CDR1 MGHDK and CDR2 SYGVNS. The CDR3 region has the DNA TGTGCCAGCAGTATATCGTCGGGCACTGAAGCTTTCTTT. This gives the protein CASSISSGTEAFF.

The V and J genes are TRBV5-1 and TRBJ1-2; possibly TRBD1 for D (5 bases). V dropped 0 bases and J dropped 3 bases, with 12 bases sitting between them. Germline V CDR1 and CDR2: SGHRS, YFSETQ. This CDR3 region has 15 residues. CDR3 bases: TGCGCCAGCAGCTTGGAAGGGGTGTCCGACTATGGCTACACCTTC. Translating it yields CASSLEGVSDYGYTF.

The gene calls are TRBV27 and TRBJ1-2; 7 nucleotides match TRBD1. CDR1 MNHEY and CDR2 SMNVEV come from the germline V gene (reference sequence). The CDR3 covers 16 residues. J gave up 2 bases and V 6 bases, and 12 bases lay outside the gene matches. The CDR3 sequence is CASSRTRDRPNYGYTF. CDR3 nucleotide sequence: TGTGCCAGCAGCCGGACCCGGGACAGACCAAACTATGGCTACACCTTC.

This chain uses TRBV4-2 with TRBJ2-3; a weak D match, TRBD2 (5 bases). The V and J ends lost 6 bases and 0 bases respectively, with 10 bases between them. The V gene's germline CDR1 is LGHNA and CDR2 YNFKEQ. The CDR3 has 14 residues. As DNA, the CDR3 is TGTGCCAGCAGGCTCAGCGGTAGCACAGATACGCAGTATTTT. Translated: CASRLSGSTDTQYF.

The rearrangement links TRBV5-1 to TRBJ1-4; D unclear. Trimming removed 0 bases at V and 4 bases at J, with 10 bases between. The CDR3 loop spans 15 amino acids. Germline CDR1 and CDR2: SGHRS and YFSETQ. The DNA for the CDR3 is TGCGCCAGCAGCTTGGGGCCGGGTCGTAATGAAAAACTGTTTTTT. This codes for CASSLGPGRNEKLFF.

The V and J genes are TRBV3-1 (or the pseudogene TRBV3-2) and TRBJ1-1, with no clear D. The germline V and J ends were trimmed by 2 bases and 6 bases, with 10 bases remaining between them. Per germline, CDR1 LGHDT and CDR2 YNNKEL (reference sequence). The CDR3 is 13 residues long. This chain's CDR3 is CASSQPLVAEAFF. CDR3 sequence (DNA): TGTGCCAGCAGCCAACCTCTCGTCGCTGAAGCTTTCTTT.

The DNA of the CDR3 is TGTGCCAGCAGCTTAGTGGACACCATCTTGGGTGAGCAGTACGTC. It translates to CASSLVDTILGEQYV. The rearrangement uses TRBV7-9 and TRBJ2-7; a weak D match, TRBD1 (5 bases). The germline V and J ends were trimmed by 1 base and 7 bases, with 17 bases remaining between them. From germline, CDR1 is SEHNR and CDR2 FQNEAQ (reference sequence). There are 15 residues in the CDR3.

The V call is TRBV3-1 (or the pseudogene TRBV3-2), the J call TRBJ1-2; D ambiguous. The germline V and J ends were trimmed by 4 bases and 4 bases, with 19 bases remaining between them. The CDR3 has 16 amino acids. Looked up from germline, CDR1 is LGHDT and CDR2 is YNNKEL (reference sequence). The CDR3 spells CASSPGLTARGYGYTF. The DNA of the CDR3 is TGTGCCAGCAGCCCGGGCCTTACCGCCCGGGGCTATGGCTACACCTTC.

This chain joins TRBV4-1 and TRBJ1-5, with TRBD1 identical over 9 bases. Germline loops: CDR1 MGHRA, CDR2 YSYEKL. With 0 bases clipped from V and 2 bases from J, the junction kept 8 bases outside the gene matches. The CDR3 contains 18 residues. The CDR3 here is CASSQDPQGATGNQPQHF. CDR3 nucleotide sequence: TGCGCCAGCAGCCAAGACCCACAGGGGGCGACGGGCAATCAGCCCCAGCATTTT.

The chain is built from TRBV11-2 and TRBJ2-5, with D possibly being TRBD1 (6 bases). Germline CDR1 reads SGHAT; CDR2 reads FQNNGV. Trimming took 3 bases from V and 5 from J, leaving 16 bases between them. This CDR3 has 15 amino acids. CDR3 bases: TGTGCCAGCAGCTTTGGGACATCCCCGAGGGAGACCCAGTACTTC. This codes for CASSFGTSPRETQYF.

The chain recombines TRBV7-9 with TRBJ2-1; 11 bases are a match to TRBD2. Looked up from germline, CDR1 is SEHNR and CDR2 is FQNEAQ (reference sequence). With 4 bases clipped from V and 5 bases from J, the junction kept 7 bases outside the gene matches. The CDR3 runs 16 residues. CDR3 nucleotides: TGTGCCAGCAGCTCTCCGACTAGCGGGGCCAACAATGAGCAGTTCTTC. This sequence encodes CASSSPTSGANNEQFF.

This clone was counted once. The chain joins TRBV19 to TRBJ2-1, with unresolved D. In germline, CDR1 is LNHDA, CDR2 SQIVND (reference sequence). The length of the CDR3 is 15 residues. V lost 5 bases to trimming and J lost 0 bases, with 11 bases between them. Here the CDR3 DNA reads TGTGCCAGTAGTCCCCGACATCGCTCCTACAATGAGCAGTTCTTC. It translates to CASSPRHRSYNEQFF.

The CDR3 DNA reads as TGTGCCAGCAGCCGGAGCGGGAGGGCCTACGAGCAGTACTTC. The encoded protein is CASSRSGRAYEQYF. The chain couples TRBV11-2 to TRBJ2-7, with TRBD2 identical over 10 bases. This CDR3 region has 14 residues. V shed 5 bases, J shed 2 bases, and the junction held 3 bases outside the gene matches. Germline V gene data show CDR1 as SGHAT and CDR2 as FQNNGV.

This clone was seen a handful of times. The chain carries TRBV7-4 and TRBJ1-2, with 7 bases identical to TRBD1. V dropped 5 bases and J dropped 8; count of bases not matched to a gene: 5. The CDR3 runs 12 residues. CDR1 and CDR2 (germline): SGHVT, SQSDAQ. CDR3 protein: CASSPDRNGYTF. CDR3 coding DNA: TGTGCCAGCAGCCCGGACAGGAACGGCTACACCTTC.

This sequence joins TRBV30 and TRBJ2-1, with a tentative D call TRBD2 (5 bases). CDR1 is GTSNPN and CDR2 is SVGIG in the germline V gene (reference sequence). The CDR3 has 16 residues. The V end was cut by 0 bases, the J end by 0 bases, with 12 bases between. The CDR3 coding sequence is TGTGCCTGGAGTGTGGTTAGCGCTAGCTCCTACAATGAGCAGTTCTTC. Its translation: CAWSVVSASSYNEQFF.

This clone is a singleton in its sample. The J gene is TRBJ1-2, the V gene TRBV11-2; 7 bases match TRBD1. The V gene end was trimmed by 1 base and the J gene end by 3 bases; junction bases not matched to a gene: 2. The CDR3 length is 14 residues. CDR1 and CDR2 from the germline V gene are SGHAT and FQNNGV. In DNA form, the CDR3 reads TGTGCCAGCAGCTTAGGGGGACAGCACTATGGCTACACCTTC. As protein: CASSLGGQHYGYTF.